The 22 T cell receptor beta chains reported below all come from one sample, sequenced in a study of OX40 agonist ivuxolimab in advanced cancers. TCRdb's copy holds only in-frame clones and misses some; the assay was immunoSEQ multiplex PCR. The sample includes tens of thousands of clones, 91% of them seen just once. Sequenced here: CD4+ or CD8+ T cells sorted from blood, sampled in a trial of the OX40 agonist ivuxolimab. All receptors come from an adult with an advanced solid tumor such as melanoma, head and neck, liver or kidney cancer.

This chain joins TRBV14 and TRBJ1-2, with D maybe TRBD1 (6 bases). With 8 bases removed from V and 4 bases from J, the gap between germline ends came to 14 bases. CDR3 size: 13 residues. From germline, CDR1 is SGHDN and CDR2 FVKESK. DNA for the CDR3: TGTGCCAGCTCCCGGGACACCGGCTATGGCTACACCTTC. Protein product: CASSRDTGYGYTF.

V and J are TRBV10-3 and TRBJ2-5; possibly TRBD1 for D (6 bases). Looked up from germline, CDR1 is ENHRY and CDR2 is SYGVKD. Trimming took 0 bases from V and 0 from J, leaving 11 bases between them. This CDR3 region has 16 residues. CDR3 loop: CAISESWYRDQETQYF. CDR3 DNA sequence: TGTGCCATCAGTGAGTCGTGGTACAGGGACCAAGAGACCCAGTACTTC.

The chain joins TRBV4-3 to TRBJ1-1; D not certain. V gave up 0 bases and J gave up 1 base, with 9 bases separating them. The germline CDR1 and CDR2 sequences are LGHNA and YSLEER. This CDR3 contains 15 residues. The CDR3 DNA reads as TGCGCCAGCAGCCAAGATGGGCATGGGAACACTGAAGCTTTCTTT. This gives the protein CASSQDGHGNTEAFF.

The V and J genes are TRBV6-1 and TRBJ2-5; possible D gene TRBD2, 7 bases. V was clipped by 4 bases and J by 5 bases, with 17 bases between them. In germline, CDR1 is MNHNS, CDR2 SASEGT. The CDR3 sequence is 15 residues long. The CDR3 nucleotides read TGTGCCAGCAGTGCTCTAGCGGAGGGGGAGGAGACCCAGTACTTC. It specifies CASSALAEGEETQYF.

This clone was found once. This chain uses TRBV5-6 with TRBJ2-3, with 9 bases aligning to TRBD2. Looked up from germline, CDR1 is SGHDT and CDR2 is YYEEEE. Unmatched junction bases numbered 16, after V lost 3 bases and J lost 2 bases. The CDR3 is 19 amino acids. The CDR3 loop reads CASSSLRPSGTHFTDTQYF. The CDR3 region has the DNA TGTGCCAGCAGCTCCCTCCGGCCTAGCGGGACCCACTTCACAGATACGCAGTATTTT.

The CDR3 DNA reads TGTGCCAGCACCGGAAGCGCCTACGAGCAGTACTTC. This sequence encodes CASTGSAYEQYF. This chain uses TRBV27 with TRBJ2-7; D unresolved. CDR1 and CDR2 from the germline V gene are MNHEY and SMNVEV (reference sequence). The CDR3 is 12 residues long. V was clipped by 7 bases and J by 2 bases, with 9 bases between them.

This rearrangement joins TRBV11-2 to TRBJ2-2, with 7 bases that match TRBD2. This CDR3 is 16 amino acids long. Trimming cost V 7 bases and J 0 bases; bases outside gene matches: 8. CDR1 is SGHAT and CDR2 is FQNNGV in the germline V gene. The CDR3 DNA is TGTGCCAGCAACCCCGTGGGGGGGGCGAACACCGGGGAGCTGTTTTTT. It is translated as CASNPVGGANTGELFF.

V and J are TRBV9 and TRBJ2-5, with 9 bases identical to TRBD1. The CDR3 spans 19 residues. V shed 5 bases and J 5 bases; nucleotides not matched to a gene: 22. The V gene's germline CDR1 is SGDLS and CDR2 YYNGEE. CDR3: CASSFRPVAGTGLFETQYF. CDR3 nucleotides: TGTGCCAGCAGTTTCCGCCCGGTCGCCGGGACAGGGCTATTTGAGACCCAGTACTTC.

A remark on this clone: This sequence may be a read error, since a much larger clone differs from it by one base. This chain joins TRBV4-3 and TRBJ2-7, with 8 nucleotides matching TRBD2. The V segment lost 1 base and the J segment 2 bases; nucleotides outside the gene matches: 1. This CDR3 region has 14 residues. The germline V gene has CDR1 LGHNA and CDR2 YSLEER. The CDR3 DNA sequence: TGCGCCAGCAGCCAAGCGGGAGGGCCCTACGAGCAGTACTTC. Translated: CASSQAGGPYEQYF.

V and J are TRBV28 and TRBJ2-7; TRBD1 agrees at 9 bases. Germline V gene sequence: CDR1 MDHEN, CDR2 SYDVKM. CDR3 length equals 15 residues. V shed 4 bases and J 3 bases; nucleotides not matched to a gene: 7. The CDR3 coding sequence is TGTGCCAGCAGTTCACCGGGACAGGGAGTCTACGAGCAGTACTTC. Protein sequence: CASSSPGQGVYEQYF.

The V and J genes are TRBV18 and TRBJ2-1; the D is unclear. Germline values: CDR1 KGHSH, CDR2 LQKENI. The CDR3 runs to 17 residues. V was trimmed by 6 bases and J by 2 bases, leaving 20 bases between them. For the CDR3, the DNA is TGTGCCAGCTCTCATGAGACGGGCTTTCCCCCCTACAATGAGCAGTTCTTC. Amino acid sequence: CASSHETGFPPYNEQFF.

The chain couples TRBV19 to TRBJ2-3; 11 nucleotides agree with TRBD2. The CDR3 totals 16 residues. The junction had 8 bases not matched to a gene; V was cut back by 5 bases and J by 4 bases. Per germline, CDR1 LNHDA and CDR2 SQIVND (reference sequence). The CDR3 spells CASSVGLAEGPDTQYF. The CDR3 nucleotides read TGTGCCAGTAGTGTGGGACTAGCGGAGGGTCCAGATACGCAGTATTTT.

The rearrangement links TRBV9 to TRBJ2-6; 7 bases map to TRBD1. Losses at the gene ends were 0 bases for V and 0 bases for J; bases not matched to a gene: 15. Germline V gene lookup returns CDR1 SGDLS and CDR2 YYNGEE. This CDR3 contains 21 residues. CDR3 protein: CASSVATGWDSLFSGANVLTF. CDR3 nucleotide sequence: TGTGCCAGCAGCGTAGCTACTGGTTGGGACAGCCTTTTCTCTGGGGCCAACGTCCTGACTTTC.

This rearrangement joins TRBV7-9 to TRBJ2-7; TRBD1 matches 7 bases. Germline V gene sequence: CDR1 SEHNR, CDR2 FQNEAQ (reference sequence). The CDR3 runs 13 residues. J gave up 3 bases and V 5 bases, and 4 bases lay outside the gene matches. The CDR3 nucleotides are TGTGCCAGCAGCACGGGACAGAACTACGAGCAGTACTTC. Residues: CASSTGQNYEQYF.

The chain joins TRBV7-9 to TRBJ2-5; D might be TRBD1 (5 bases). Germline V gene sequence: CDR1 SEHNR, CDR2 FQNEAQ (reference sequence). There are 13 residues in the CDR3. The ends were cut back, 3 bases at V and 3 bases at J, with 8 bases in the middle. CDR3 bases: TGTGCCAGCAGCTTTTCCAGGGAAGAGACCCAGTACTTC. As protein: CASSFSREETQYF.

This clone was recorded once. The J gene is TRBJ2-2, the V gene TRBV5-5, with unresolved D. The CDR3 runs to 12 residues. Germline CDR1 is SGHKS and CDR2 is YYEKEE (reference sequence). V gave up 1 base and J gave up 6 bases, with 4 bases separating them. The CDR3 region has the DNA TGTGCCAGCAGCTTGATGGCCGGGGAGCTGTTTTTT. Its protein is CASSLMAGELFF.

This chain connects TRBV7-2 to TRBJ2-7; 13 positions match TRBD2. The length of the CDR3 is 15 residues. Germline V gives CDR1 SGHTA, CDR2 FQGNSA. V lost 5 bases and J lost 2; bases outside the gene matches: 3. CDR3 sequence reads: CASSTLAGGPYEQYF. The DNA for the CDR3 is TGTGCCAGCAGCACACTAGCGGGAGGGCCCTACGAGCAGTACTTC.

The V gene is TRBV5-1, the J gene TRBJ1-2, with 9 bases fitting TRBD1. Germline trimming cut 3 bases from V and 8 bases from J; bases unmatched to any gene: 5. Looked up from germline, CDR1 is SGHRS and CDR2 is YFSETQ. The length of the CDR3 is 13 residues. The CDR3: CASSYGQGLGYTF. CDR3 DNA: TGCGCCAGCAGCTACGGACAGGGGTTGGGCTACACCTTC. The whole variable domain, filled in from reference TRBV5-1 and TRBJ1-2, reads KAGVTQTPRYLIKTRGQQVTLSCSPISGHRSVSWYQQTPGQGLQFLFEYFSETQRNKGNFPGRFSGRQFSNSRSEMNVSTLELGDSALYLCASSYGQGLGYTFGSGTRLTVV.

The CDR3 region is CASSLIAWGQGDEQFF. CDR3 in DNA: TGTGCCAGCAGCTTGATCGCGTGGGGACAGGGCGATGAGCAGTTCTTC. This rearrangement joins TRBV5-6 to TRBJ2-1; 9 bases line up with TRBD1. Losses at the gene ends were 1 base for V and 8 bases for J; bases not matched to a gene: 10. Germline values: CDR1 SGHDT, CDR2 YYEEEE. The CDR3 spans 16 residues.

This chain links TRBV6-5 with TRBJ2-3; D call uncertain. CDR3 length: 14 residues. Germline CDR1 MNHEY, CDR2 SVGAGI. V gave up 2 bases and J gave up 6 bases, with 12 bases separating them. CDR3 sequence (DNA): TGTGCCAGCAGTTACAACCTCCTCCCGGATACGCAGTATTTT. Amino acids: CASSYNLLPDTQYF.

The V and J genes are TRBV27 and TRBJ2-1, with D maybe TRBD1 (6 bases). The V gene's germline CDR1 is MNHEY and CDR2 SMNVEV (reference sequence). Trimming cost V 5 bases and J 4 bases, with 15 bases left between them. The CDR3 has 15 amino acids. The CDR3 protein is CASSPAGTTYNEQFF. The CDR3 nucleotides are TGTGCCAGCAGTCCCGCCGGGACAACTTACAATGAGCAGTTCTTC.

The rearrangement uses TRBV11-2 and TRBJ2-7, with D hard to call. V gave up 1 base and J gave up 1 base, with 8 bases separating them. The germline V gene has CDR1 SGHAT and CDR2 FQNNGV. The length of the CDR3 is 14 residues. This CDR3 is CASSLAAGSYEQYF. CDR3 DNA sequence: TGTGCCAGCAGCTTAGCTGCAGGATCCTACGAGCAGTACTTC.